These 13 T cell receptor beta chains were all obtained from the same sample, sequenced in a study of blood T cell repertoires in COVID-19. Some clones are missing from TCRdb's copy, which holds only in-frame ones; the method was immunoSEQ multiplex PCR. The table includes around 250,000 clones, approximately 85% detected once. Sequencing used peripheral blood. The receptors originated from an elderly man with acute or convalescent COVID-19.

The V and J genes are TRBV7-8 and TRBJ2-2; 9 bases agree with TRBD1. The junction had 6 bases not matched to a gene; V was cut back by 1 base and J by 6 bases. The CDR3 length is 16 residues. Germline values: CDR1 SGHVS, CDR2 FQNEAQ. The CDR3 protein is CASSLGGTGRAGELFF. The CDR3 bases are TGTGCCAGCAGCTTAGGCGGGACAGGGAGGGCCGGGGAGCTGTTTTTT. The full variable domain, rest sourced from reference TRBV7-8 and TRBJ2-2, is GAGVSQSPRYKVAKRGQDVALRCDPISGHVSLFWYQQALGQGPEFLTYFQNEAQLDKSGLPSDRFFAERPEGSVSTLKIQRTQQEDSAVYLCASSLGGTGRAGELFFGEGSRLTVL.

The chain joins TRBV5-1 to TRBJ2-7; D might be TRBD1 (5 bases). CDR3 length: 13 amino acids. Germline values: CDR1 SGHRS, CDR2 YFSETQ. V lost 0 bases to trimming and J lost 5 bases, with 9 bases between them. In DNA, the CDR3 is TGCGCCAGCAGCTTGGGGCCCAGGGACGAGCAGTACTTC. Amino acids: CASSLGPRDEQYF.

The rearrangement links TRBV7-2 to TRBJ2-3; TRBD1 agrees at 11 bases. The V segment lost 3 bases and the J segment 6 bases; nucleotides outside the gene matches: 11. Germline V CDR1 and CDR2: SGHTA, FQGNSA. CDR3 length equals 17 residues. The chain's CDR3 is CASSFSLDRGLEDTQYF. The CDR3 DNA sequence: TGTGCCAGCAGCTTCAGCTTGGACAGGGGGCTGGAGGATACGCAGTATTTT.

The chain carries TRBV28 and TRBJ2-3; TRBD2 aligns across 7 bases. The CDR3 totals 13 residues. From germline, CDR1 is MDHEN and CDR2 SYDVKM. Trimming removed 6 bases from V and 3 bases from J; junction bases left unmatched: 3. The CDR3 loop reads CASSSGATDTQYF. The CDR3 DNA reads TGTGCCAGCAGCAGCGGGGCTACAGATACGCAGTATTTT.

CDR3 bases: TGTGCCAGCAGTTTAGGAGGCAGTGGAGAGACCCAGTACTTC. It translates to CASSLGGSGETQYF. The rearrangement joins TRBV27 to TRBJ2-5, with D perhaps matching TRBD2 (5 bases). The CDR3 has 14 residues. The germline gives CDR1 MNHEY, CDR2 SMNVEV (reference sequence). Trimming left V 2 bases short and J 4 bases short, with 11 bases between.

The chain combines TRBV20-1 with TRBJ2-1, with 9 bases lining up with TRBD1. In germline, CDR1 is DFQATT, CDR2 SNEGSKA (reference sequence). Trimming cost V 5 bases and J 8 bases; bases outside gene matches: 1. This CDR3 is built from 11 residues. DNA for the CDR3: TGCAGTGCTGGGGACAGGGATGAGCAGTTCTTC. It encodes CSAGDRDEQFF.

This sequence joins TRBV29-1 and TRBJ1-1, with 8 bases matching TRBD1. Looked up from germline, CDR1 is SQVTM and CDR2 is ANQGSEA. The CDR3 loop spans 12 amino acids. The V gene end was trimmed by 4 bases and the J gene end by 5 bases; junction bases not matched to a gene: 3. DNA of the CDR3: TGCAGCGTTGGGAGACAGGGGACTGAAGCTTTCTTT. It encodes CSVGRQGTEAFF.

The CDR3 here is CASSLPNQVEAFF. CDR3 DNA: TGTGCCAGCAGTTTACCTAACCAGGTTGAAGCTTTCTTT. This chain uses TRBV28 with TRBJ1-1, with D hard to call. The CDR3 consists of 13 residues. Germline values: CDR1 MDHEN, CDR2 SYDVKM. Trimming took off 2 bases at V and 7 bases at J, with 11 bases between the two ends.

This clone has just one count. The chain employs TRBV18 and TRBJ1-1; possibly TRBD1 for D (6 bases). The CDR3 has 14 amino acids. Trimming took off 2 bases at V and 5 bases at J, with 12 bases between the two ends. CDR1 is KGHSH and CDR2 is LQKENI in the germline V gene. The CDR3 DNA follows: TGTGCCAGCTCACCAACAGGGATAATAACTGAAGCTTTCTTT. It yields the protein CASSPTGIITEAFF.

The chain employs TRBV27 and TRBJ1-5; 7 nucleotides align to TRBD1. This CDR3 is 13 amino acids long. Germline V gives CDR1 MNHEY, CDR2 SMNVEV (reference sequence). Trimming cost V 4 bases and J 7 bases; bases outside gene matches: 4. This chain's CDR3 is CASSSRGLQPQHF. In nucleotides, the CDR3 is TGTGCCAGCAGTTCTAGGGGGCTACAGCCCCAGCATTTT.

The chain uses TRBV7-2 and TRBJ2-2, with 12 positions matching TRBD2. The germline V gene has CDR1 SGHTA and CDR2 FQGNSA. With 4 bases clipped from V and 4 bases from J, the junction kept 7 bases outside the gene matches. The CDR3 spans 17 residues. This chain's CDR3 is CASSSYLAGGLTGELFF. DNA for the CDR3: TGTGCCAGCAGCTCCTACCTAGCGGGGGGGCTCACCGGGGAGCTGTTTTTT.

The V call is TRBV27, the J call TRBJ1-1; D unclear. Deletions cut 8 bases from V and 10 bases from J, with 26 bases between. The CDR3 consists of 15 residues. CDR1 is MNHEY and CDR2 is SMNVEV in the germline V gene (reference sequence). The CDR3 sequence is CASCYAGGSTSGAFF. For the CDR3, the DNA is TGTGCCAGCTGCTATGCGGGAGGTAGTACGAGTGGAGCTTTCTTT.

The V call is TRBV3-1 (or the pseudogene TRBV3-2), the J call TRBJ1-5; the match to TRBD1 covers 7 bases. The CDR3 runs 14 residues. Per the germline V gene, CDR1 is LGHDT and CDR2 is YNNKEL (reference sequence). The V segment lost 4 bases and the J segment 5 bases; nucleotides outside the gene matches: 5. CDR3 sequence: CASSRGTADQPQHF. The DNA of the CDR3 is TGTGCCAGCAGCCGCGGGACAGCAGATCAGCCCCAGCATTTT.